What follows are 3 T cell receptor beta chains derived from one specimen sequenced in a study of shared clonotypes between healthy human individuals. The naive CD8 population came from CD45RO-negative cells selected for CCR7, without terminally differentiated effector memory CD45RA+ cells. TCRdb's table, derived via immunoSEQ multiplex PCR, lists solely in-frame clones and lacks some. The repertoire consists of about 2.1 million clones, with over 85% occurring once and the leading ten covering roughly 1.7%. Sequenced input: naive CD8+ T cells from PBMCs. These receptors originate from a man between 18 and 29 years old in good health. Some clones in this sample may be carry-over from other donors' samples.

The chain recombines TRBV4-1 with TRBJ1-1, with D uncertain. The V gene's germline CDR1 is MGHRA and CDR2 YSYEKL. The ends were cut back, 1 base at V and 11 bases at J, with 14 bases in the middle. There are 13 residues in the CDR3. DNA for the CDR3: TGCGCCAGCAGCCAAGTATTGGGCGGGTGGGCTTTCTTT. Translation: CASSQVLGGWAFF.

J is TRBJ1-2 and V is TRBV28; TRBD1 matches 7 bases. Losses at the gene ends were 3 bases for V and 2 bases for J; bases not matched to a gene: 9. Per germline, CDR1 MDHEN and CDR2 SYDVKM. This CDR3 spans 16 amino acids. This CDR3 is CASSFDREVANYGYTF. The CDR3 nucleotides are TGTGCCAGCAGTTTTGACAGGGAGGTAGCAAACTATGGCTACACCTTC.

The rearrangement joins TRBV28 to TRBJ2-7, with unresolved D. Germline CDR1 MDHEN, CDR2 SYDVKM. The CDR3 has 15 amino acids. V dropped 10 bases and J dropped 5 bases, with 24 bases sitting between them. The CDR3 DNA reads TGTGCCACCGCCCCAGTAGACACATTAGGCAACGAGCAGTACTTC. This encodes CATAPVDTLGNEQYF. Full variable domain (outside the CDR3, taken from reference TRBV28 and TRBJ2-7): DVKVTQSSRYLVKRTGEKVFLECVQDMDHENMFWYRQDPGLGLRLIYFSYDVKMKEKGDIPEGYSVSREKKERFSLILESASTNQTSMYLCATAPVDTLGNEQYFGPGTRLTVT.